This record looks at one T cell receptor beta chain sequence and its context. In the original workflow: It was from reference gene primer amplification that nucleated cell counts were estimated. Using immunoSEQ multiplex PCR, the repertoire was profiled, and TCRdb retains in-frame clones only, with some absent. Clone size and the V and J calls come from that table; the DNA yielded D and trimming. The repertoire includes some 200,000 clones, just over 90% of them detected once, and 1.2% sits in the top ten. These data originate in a study of blood T cell repertoires in COVID-19. Study-level information: There were acute and convalescent COVID-19 samples, and they came from the United States, Italy and Spain. Sources were T cells, B-cell-depleted T cells, or PBMCs; the material itself was cDNA or gDNA.

The germline V and J ends were trimmed by 5 bases and 0 bases, with 5 bases remaining between them. There are 13 residues in the CDR3. CDR1 is SEHNR, CDR2 FQNEAQ, per germline (reference sequence). The source material was peripheral blood. The TCR sequence derives from a man aged 30 to 45 with acute or convalescent COVID-19. This sequence joins TRBV7-9 and TRBJ1-5, with D hard to call. The DNA of the CDR3 is TGTGCCAGCAGCCGTAATAGCAATCAGCCCCAGCATTTT. It codes for CASSRNSNQPQHF.